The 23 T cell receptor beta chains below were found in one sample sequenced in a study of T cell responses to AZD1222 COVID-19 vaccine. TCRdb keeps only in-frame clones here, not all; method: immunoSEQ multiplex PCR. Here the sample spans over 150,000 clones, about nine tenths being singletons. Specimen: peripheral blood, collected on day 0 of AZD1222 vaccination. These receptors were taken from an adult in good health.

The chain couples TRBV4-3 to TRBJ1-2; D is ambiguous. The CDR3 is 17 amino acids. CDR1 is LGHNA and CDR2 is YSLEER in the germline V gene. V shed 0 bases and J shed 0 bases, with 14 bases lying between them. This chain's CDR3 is CASSQEATPGSNYGYTF. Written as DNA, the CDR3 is TGCGCCAGCAGCCAAGAGGCAACCCCAGGCTCTAACTATGGCTACACCTTC.

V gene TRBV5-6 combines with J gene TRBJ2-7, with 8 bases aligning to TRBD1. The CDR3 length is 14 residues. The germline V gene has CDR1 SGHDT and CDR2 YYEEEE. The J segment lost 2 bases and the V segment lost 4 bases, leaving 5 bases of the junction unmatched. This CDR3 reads CASSAGQAPYEQYF. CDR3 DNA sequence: TGTGCCAGCAGCGCGGGACAGGCGCCCTACGAGCAGTACTTC. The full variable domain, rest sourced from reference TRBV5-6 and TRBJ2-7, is DAGVTQSPTHLIKTRGQQVTLRCSPKSGHDTVSWYQQALGQGPQFIFQYYEEEERQRGNFPDRFSGHQFPNYSSELNVNALLLGDSALYLCASSAGQAPYEQYFGPGTRLTVT.

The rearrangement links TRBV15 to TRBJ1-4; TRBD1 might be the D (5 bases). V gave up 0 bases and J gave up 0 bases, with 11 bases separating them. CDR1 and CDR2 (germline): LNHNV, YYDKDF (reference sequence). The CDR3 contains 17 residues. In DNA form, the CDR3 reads TGTGCCACCAGCAGAGAGTGGGGAGGGGCAACTAATGAAAAACTGTTTTTT. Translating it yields CATSREWGGATNEKLFF.

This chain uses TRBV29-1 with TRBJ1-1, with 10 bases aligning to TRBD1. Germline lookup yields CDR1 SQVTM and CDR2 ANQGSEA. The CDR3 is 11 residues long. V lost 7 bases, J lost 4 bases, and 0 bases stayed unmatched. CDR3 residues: CSGTGGTEAFF. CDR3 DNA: TGCAGCGGGACAGGGGGCACTGAAGCTTTCTTT.

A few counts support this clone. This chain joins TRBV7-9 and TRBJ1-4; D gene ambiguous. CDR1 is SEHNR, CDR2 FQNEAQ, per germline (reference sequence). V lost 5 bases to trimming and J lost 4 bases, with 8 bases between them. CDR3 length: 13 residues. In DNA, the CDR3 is TGTGCCAGCAGCAGAGGGAATAATGAAAAACTGTTTTTT. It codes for CASSRGNNEKLFF. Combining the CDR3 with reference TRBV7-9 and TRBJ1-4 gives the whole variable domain DTGVSQNPRHKITKRGQNVTFRCDPISEHNRLYWYRQTLGQGPEFLTYFQNEAQLEKSRLLSDRFSAERPKGSFSTLEIQRTEQGDSAMYLCASSRGNNEKLFFGSGTQLSVL.

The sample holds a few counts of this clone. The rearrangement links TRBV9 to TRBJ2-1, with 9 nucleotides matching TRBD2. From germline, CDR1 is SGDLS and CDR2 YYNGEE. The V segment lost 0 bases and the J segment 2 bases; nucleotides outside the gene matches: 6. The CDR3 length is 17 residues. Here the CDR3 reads CASSVATGGGAYNEQFF. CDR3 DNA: TGTGCCAGCAGCGTAGCTACCGGCGGGGGGGCCTACAATGAGCAGTTCTTC.

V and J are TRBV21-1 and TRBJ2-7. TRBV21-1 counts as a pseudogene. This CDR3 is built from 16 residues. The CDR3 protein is CASSKLGTSDTYEQYF. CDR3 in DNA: TGTGCCAGCAGCAAATTAGGAACAAGCGACACCTACGAGCAGTACTTC.

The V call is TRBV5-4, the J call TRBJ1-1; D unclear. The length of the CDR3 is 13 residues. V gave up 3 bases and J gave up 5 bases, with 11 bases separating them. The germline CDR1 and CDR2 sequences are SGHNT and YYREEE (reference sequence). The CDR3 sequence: CASSSDLGTEAFF. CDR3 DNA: TGTGCCAGCAGCTCGGATCTGGGGACTGAAGCTTTCTTT.

CDR3 nucleotide sequence: TGTGCCAGCAGTTACTCAGGACTAGCTGGCACCTACGAGCAGTACTTC. Translating gives CASSYSGLAGTYEQYF. The chain links TRBV6-5 to TRBJ2-7, with 8 bases aligning to TRBD2. V lost 0 bases and J lost 2; bases outside the gene matches: 6. This CDR3 spans 16 amino acids. CDR1 MNHEY and CDR2 SVGAGI come from the germline V gene.

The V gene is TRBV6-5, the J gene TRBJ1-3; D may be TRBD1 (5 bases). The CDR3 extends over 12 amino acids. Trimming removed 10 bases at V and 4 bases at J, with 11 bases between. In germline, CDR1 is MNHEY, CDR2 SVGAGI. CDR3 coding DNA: TGTGCCACCCAGGGTTACGGAAACACCATATATTTT. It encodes CATQGYGNTIYF.

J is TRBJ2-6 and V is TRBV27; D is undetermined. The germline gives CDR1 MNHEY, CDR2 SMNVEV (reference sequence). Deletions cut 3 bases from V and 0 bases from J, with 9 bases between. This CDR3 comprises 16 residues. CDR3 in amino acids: CASSLGRNSGANVLTF. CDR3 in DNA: TGTGCCAGCAGTTTGGGTCGGAACTCTGGGGCCAACGTCCTGACTTTC. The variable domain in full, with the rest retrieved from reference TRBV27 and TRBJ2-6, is EAQVTQNPRYLITVTGKKLTVTCSQNMNHEYMSWYRQDPGLGLRQIYYSMNVEVTDKGDVPEGYKVSRKEKRNFPLILESPSPNQTSLYFCASSLGRNSGANVLTFGAGSRLTVL.

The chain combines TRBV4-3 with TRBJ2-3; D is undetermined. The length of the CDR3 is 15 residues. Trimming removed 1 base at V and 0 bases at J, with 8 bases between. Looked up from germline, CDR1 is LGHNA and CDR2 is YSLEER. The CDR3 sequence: CASSQGTSSTDTQYF. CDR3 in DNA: TGCGCCAGCAGCCAAGGAACTTCTAGCACAGATACGCAGTATTTT.

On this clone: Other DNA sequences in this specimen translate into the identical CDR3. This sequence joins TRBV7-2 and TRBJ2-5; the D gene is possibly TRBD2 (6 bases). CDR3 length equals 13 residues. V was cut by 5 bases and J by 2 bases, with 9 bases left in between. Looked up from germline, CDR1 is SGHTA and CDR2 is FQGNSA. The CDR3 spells CASSRDSQETQYF. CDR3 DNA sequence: TGTGCCAGCAGCCGGGACTCGCAAGAGACCCAGTACTTC.

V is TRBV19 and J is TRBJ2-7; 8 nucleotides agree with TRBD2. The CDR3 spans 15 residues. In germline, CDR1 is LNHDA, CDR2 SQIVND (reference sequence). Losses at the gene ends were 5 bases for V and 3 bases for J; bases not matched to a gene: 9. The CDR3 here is CASSSSGGTVYEQYF. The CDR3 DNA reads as TGTGCCAGTAGTTCCTCGGGAGGGACCGTCTACGAGCAGTACTTC.

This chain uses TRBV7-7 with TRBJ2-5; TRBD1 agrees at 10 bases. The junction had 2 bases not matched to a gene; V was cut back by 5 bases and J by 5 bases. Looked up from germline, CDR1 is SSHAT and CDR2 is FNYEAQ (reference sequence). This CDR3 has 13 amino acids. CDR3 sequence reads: CASSGQGGETQYF. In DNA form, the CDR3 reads TGTGCCAGCAGCGGACAGGGGGGGGAGACCCAGTACTTC.

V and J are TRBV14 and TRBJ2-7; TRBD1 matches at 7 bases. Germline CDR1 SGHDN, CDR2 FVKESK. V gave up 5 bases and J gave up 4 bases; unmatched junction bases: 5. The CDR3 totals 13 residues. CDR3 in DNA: TGTGCCAGCAGCGTAGGGACAGAGTACGAGCAGTACTTC. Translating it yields CASSVGTEYEQYF.

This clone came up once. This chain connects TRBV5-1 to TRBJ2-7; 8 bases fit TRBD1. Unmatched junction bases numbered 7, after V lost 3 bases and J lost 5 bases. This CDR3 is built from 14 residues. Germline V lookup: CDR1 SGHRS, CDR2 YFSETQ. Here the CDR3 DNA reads TGCGCCAGCAGCTCCACAGGGGGGAGCGACGAGCAGTACTTC. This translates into CASSSTGGSDEQYF.

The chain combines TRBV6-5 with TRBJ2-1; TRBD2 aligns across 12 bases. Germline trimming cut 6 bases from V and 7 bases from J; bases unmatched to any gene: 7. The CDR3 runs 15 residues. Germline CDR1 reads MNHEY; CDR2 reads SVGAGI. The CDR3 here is CASREASGGANEQFF. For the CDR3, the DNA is TGTGCCAGCAGGGAGGCTAGCGGGGGGGCGAATGAGCAGTTCTTC.

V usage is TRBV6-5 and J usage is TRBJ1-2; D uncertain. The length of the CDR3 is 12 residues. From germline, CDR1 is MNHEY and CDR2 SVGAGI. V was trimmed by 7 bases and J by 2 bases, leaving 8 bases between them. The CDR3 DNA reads TGTGCCAGCATCGGTCCAAACTATGGCTACACCTTC. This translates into CASIGPNYGYTF.

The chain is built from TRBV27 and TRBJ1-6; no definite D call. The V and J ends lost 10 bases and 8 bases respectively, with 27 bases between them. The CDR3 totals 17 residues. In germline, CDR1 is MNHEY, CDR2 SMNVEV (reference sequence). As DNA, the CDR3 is TGTGCCATTCTCTTATCCCTGGCTCCCTGGGGTCATTCACCCCTCCACTTT. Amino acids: CAILLSLAPWGHSPLHF.

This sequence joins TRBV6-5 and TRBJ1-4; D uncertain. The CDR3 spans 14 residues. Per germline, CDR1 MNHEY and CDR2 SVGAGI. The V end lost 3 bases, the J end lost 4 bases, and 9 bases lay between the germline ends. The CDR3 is CASSYDQFNEKLFF. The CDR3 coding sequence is TGTGCCAGCAGTTATGACCAGTTTAATGAAAAACTGTTTTTT.

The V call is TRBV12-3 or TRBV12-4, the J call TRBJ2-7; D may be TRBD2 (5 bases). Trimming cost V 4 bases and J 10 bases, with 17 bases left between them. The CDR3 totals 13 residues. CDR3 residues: CASSSGKATTQYF. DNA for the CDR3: TGTGCCAGCAGTTCCGGGAAGGCGACTACTCAGTACTTC.

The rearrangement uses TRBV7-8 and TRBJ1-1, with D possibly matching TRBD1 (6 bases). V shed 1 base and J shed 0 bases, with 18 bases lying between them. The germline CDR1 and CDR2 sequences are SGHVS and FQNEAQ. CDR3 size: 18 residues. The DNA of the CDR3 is TGTGCCAGCAGCTTAGGTCGACTGTTTGCAGGGGTGAACACTGAAGCTTTCTTT. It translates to CASSLGRLFAGVNTEAFF.